Below are 6 T cell receptor beta chains sequenced from a single sample in a study of T cell responses to AZD1222 COVID-19 vaccine. Assay: immunoSEQ multiplex PCR; the TCRdb copy retains only in-frame clones and omits some. The sample includes 120,000 to 150,000 clones, 90% to 95% of them seen just once. The sequenced sample was peripheral blood, obtained on day 0 of AZD1222 vaccination. The source is an adult in good health.

The chain recombines TRBV5-1 with TRBJ2-3; 8 nucleotides line up with TRBD1. Germline values: CDR1 SGHRS, CDR2 YFSETQ. The CDR3 sequence is 15 residues long. V dropped 4 bases and J dropped 0; count of bases not matched to a gene: 4. CDR3 DNA: TGCGCCAGCAGCCTTGGGGACAGGAGCACAGATACGCAGTATTTT. Protein sequence: CASSLGDRSTDTQYF.

This chain uses TRBV13 with TRBJ2-3; TRBD2 agrees at 12 bases. This CDR3 contains 19 residues. Trimming cost V 1 base and J 2 bases; bases outside gene matches: 10. The germline gives CDR1 PRHDT, CDR2 FYEKMQ (reference sequence). This CDR3 is CASSLVGLAGGSHTDTQYF. CDR3 coding DNA: TGTGCCAGCAGCTTAGTTGGCCTAGCGGGAGGGTCCCACACAGATACGCAGTATTTT.

The J gene is TRBJ1-2, the V gene TRBV28, with a weak D call TRBD1 (6 bases). Between the trimmed V and J ends, which lost 5 bases and 7 bases, there was a span of 17 bases. The germline V gene has CDR1 MDHEN and CDR2 SYDVKM. The CDR3 totals 14 residues. The CDR3 DNA follows: TGTGCCAGCAGTCCTCGGACAGTGAGGAGTGGCTACACCTTC. Its translation is CASSPRTVRSGYTF.

The gene calls are TRBV19 and TRBJ2-3; TRBD2 matches at 11 bases. Unmatched junction bases numbered 9, after V lost 6 bases and J lost 4 bases. The CDR3 is made up of 16 amino acids. Germline-derived CDR1 and CDR2 are LNHDA and SQIVND (reference sequence). The CDR3 sequence is CASSPGLAGASDTQYF. As DNA, the CDR3 is TGTGCCAGTAGCCCCGGACTAGCGGGCGCCTCAGATACGCAGTATTTT.

The chain joins TRBV19 to TRBJ1-5; 9 nucleotides match TRBD1. The junction had 2 bases not matched to a gene; V was cut back by 6 bases and J by 5 bases. The CDR3 spans 13 residues. Germline V gene data show CDR1 as LNHDA and CDR2 as SQIVND (reference sequence). The CDR3 region is CASRDRGDQPQHF. The CDR3 region has the DNA TGTGCCAGTAGAGACAGGGGGGATCAGCCCCAGCATTTT.

This clone has only one observation. The CDR3 sequence: CASSYSITEAFF. CDR3 sequence (DNA): TGTGCCAGCAGTTACTCGATTACTGAAGCTTTCTTT. V gene TRBV6-2 or TRBV6-3 combines with J gene TRBJ1-1; D unclear. Germline CDR1 MNHEY, CDR2 SVGEGT. Trimming left V 0 bases short and J 5 bases short, with 4 bases between. The CDR3 covers 12 residues.